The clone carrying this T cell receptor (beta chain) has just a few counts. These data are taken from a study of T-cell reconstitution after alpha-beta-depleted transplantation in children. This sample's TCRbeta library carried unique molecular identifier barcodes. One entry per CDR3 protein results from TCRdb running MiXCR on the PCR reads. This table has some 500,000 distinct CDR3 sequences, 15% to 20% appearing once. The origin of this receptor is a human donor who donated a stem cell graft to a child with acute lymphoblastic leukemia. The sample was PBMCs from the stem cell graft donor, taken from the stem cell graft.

The CDR3 DNA is TGTGCCAGCAGTTTACTAGCGATCACGAACACCGGGGAGCTGTTTTTT. It is translated as CASSLLAITNTGELFF. The rearrangement links TRBV12-3 or TRBV12-4 to TRBJ2-2; a possible D gene is TRBD2 (6 bases). V was trimmed by 2 bases and J by 0 bases, leaving 10 bases between them. The CDR3 loop spans 16 amino acids.